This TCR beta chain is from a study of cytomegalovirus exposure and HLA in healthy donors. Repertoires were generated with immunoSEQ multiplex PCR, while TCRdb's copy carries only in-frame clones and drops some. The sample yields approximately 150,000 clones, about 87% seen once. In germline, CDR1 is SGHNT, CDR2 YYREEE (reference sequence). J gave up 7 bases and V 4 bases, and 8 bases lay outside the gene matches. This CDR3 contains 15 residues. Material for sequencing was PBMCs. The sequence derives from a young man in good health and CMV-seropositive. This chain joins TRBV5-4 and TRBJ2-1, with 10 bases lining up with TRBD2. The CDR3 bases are TGTGCCAGCAGCCCAGCGGGAGGGCTGAAAAATGAGCAGTTCTTC. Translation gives CASSPAGGLKNEQFF.